The rows below give T cell receptor beta chains drawn from one sample of a study of tumour-infiltrating T cells in Burkitt lymphoma. Produced via immunoSEQ multiplex PCR; TCRdb's table is partial and in-frame only. The sample shows some 13,000 clones, roughly 87% of them seen only once. The sample was tumor tissue. The receptors shown here come from a human donor with diffuse large B-cell lymphoma. Both conserved end residues are part of each CDR3. D genes are given only for firm matches. Where a row states a size, it is once, few, many or the class of an expanded clone; other rows omit it.

cdr3_aa,cdr3_nt,j_call,d_call,cdr3_length,v_call,clone_size
CASSVRTGVANQPQHF,TGTGCCAGCAGCGTTCGCACAGGGGTAGCCAATCAGCCCCAGCATTTT,TRBJ1-5,TRBD1,16,TRBV5-6,NA
CASSPRGQTGVDTEAFF,TGTGCCAGCAGCCCCCGGGGGCAGACAGGGGTGGACACTGAAGCTTTCTTT,TRBJ1-1,TRBD1,17,TRBV11-2,NA
CASSLGTGSMQYF,TGTGCCAGCAGCTTAGGGACAGGGTCAATGCAGTATTTT,TRBJ2-3,TRBD1,13,TRBV7-8,NA
CATSRDPGGTDTQYF,TGTGCCACCAGCAGAGATCCCGGAGGCACAGATACGCAGTATTTT,TRBJ2-3,NA,15,TRBV15,once
CASSPAGQSYEQYF,TGTGCCAGCTCACCGGCGGGACAAAGCTACGAGCAGTACTTC,TRBJ2-7,NA,14,TRBV18,NA
CASSQDRGGHYGYTF,TGCGCCAGCAGCCAAGATCGCGGCGGACACTATGGCTACACCTTC,TRBJ1-2,NA,15,TRBV4-3,NA
CASSLKDQGTEAFF,TGCGCCAGCAGCTTGAAAGACCAGGGGACTGAAGCTTTCTTT,TRBJ1-1,NA,14,TRBV5-1,NA
CATSRGLQQYF,TGTGCCACCAGCAGGGGACTCCAGCAGTACTTC,TRBJ2-7,NA,11,TRBV15,NA
CASMGRAGGYTF,TGTGCCAGCATGGGCAGGGCTGGGGGCTACACCTTC,TRBJ1-2,NA,12,TRBV27,few
CASSFEVQGGIQYF,TGCGCCAGCAGCTTTGAGGTACAGGGGGGCATTCAGTACTTC,TRBJ2-4,TRBD1,14,TRBV5-1,NA
CSRQGLNEQFF,TGCAGCAGGCAGGGATTAAATGAGCAGTTCTTC,TRBJ2-1,NA,11,TRBV20-1,once
CASSPRAGANYGYTF,TGTGCCAGCAGCCCCCGGGCGGGTGCTAACTATGGCTACACCTTC,TRBJ1-2,NA,15,TRBV7-6,once
CASSLGTSGSGETQYF,TGCGCCAGCAGCTTGGGGACTAGCGGGAGTGGAGAGACCCAGTACTTC,TRBJ2-5,TRBD2,16,TRBV5-1,once
CASSLESWYEQFF,TGTGCCAGCAGCTTAGAGTCCTGGTATGAGCAGTTCTTC,TRBJ2-1,NA,13,TRBV7-6,NA
CASSPGPGLAVASTDTQYF,TGTGCCAGCAGCCCAGGGCCCGGACTAGCGGTCGCTAGCACAGATACGCAGTATTTT,TRBJ2-3,TRBD2,19,TRBV11-3,NA
CASSIDPYGNEQYF,TGTGCCAGTAGTATAGATCCCTACGGGAACGAGCAGTACTTC,TRBJ2-7,NA,14,TRBV19,NA
CASSPDRFNEKLFF,TGTGCCAGCAGCCCCGACAGGTTTAATGAAAAACTGTTTTTT,TRBJ1-4,NA,14,TRBV5-4,NA
CASGLQVWEQYF,TGTGCCAGCGGACTACAGGTCTGGGAGCAGTACTTC,TRBJ2-7,NA,12,TRBV2,NA
CASSQYLAGVQETQYF,TGCGCCAGCAGCCAATACCTAGCGGGGGTCCAAGAGACCCAGTACTTC,TRBJ2-5,TRBD2,16,TRBV4-1,NA
CASSVGGASNEQFF,TGTGCCAGCAGCGTCGGGGGGGCCTCCAATGAGCAGTTCTTC,TRBJ2-1,TRBD2,14,TRBV7-9,NA
CASSLAPRGAEQFF,TGTGCCAGCAGCTTGGCCCCGCGGGGGGCTGAGCAGTTCTTC,TRBJ2-1,TRBD2,14,TRBV5-5,NA
CASSPTMGLAGGYNEQFF,TGTGCCAGTAGTCCAACCATGGGACTAGCGGGGGGTTACAATGAGCAGTTCTTC,TRBJ2-1,TRBD2,18,TRBV19,NA
CASSLISGATSYEQYF,TGTGCCAGCAGTTTAATAAGCGGAGCCACTTCCTACGAGCAGTACTTC,TRBJ2-7,NA,16,TRBV27,NA
CASSSLAWEQYF,TGTGCCAGCAGCTCACTAGCTTGGGAGCAATACTTC,TRBJ2-7,NA,12,TRBV7-8,NA
CSVEGGDGNTIYF,TGCAGCGTTGAGGGGGGAGATGGAAACACCATATATTTT,TRBJ1-3,NA,13,TRBV29-1,NA
CASSLELAATYEQYF,TGTGCCAGCAGCTTGGAACTAGCTGCTACCTACGAGCAGTACTTC,TRBJ2-7,NA,15,TRBV5-6,once
CATSSLDQQETQYF,TGTGCCACCAGCAGCTTGGACCAGCAGGAGACCCAGTACTTC,TRBJ2-5,NA,14,TRBV15,NA
CASRTSAYPGELFF,TGTGCCAGCAGGACTAGTGCTTACCCTGGGGAGCTGTTTTTT,TRBJ2-2,NA,14,TRBV6-1,NA
CATSREMSNQPQHF,TGTGCCACCAGCAGAGAAATGAGCAATCAGCCCCAGCATTTT,TRBJ1-5,NA,14,TRBV15,NA